This entry is about one T cell receptor (beta chain). No antigen is known for it. This sample was included in a study of CD8+ T cells in alopecia areata. General observations from the study: Sequencing of scalp samples also includes resident alphabeta T cells from normal skin. Shared TCR sequences were less clear between patients than in mice, possibly partly from HLA diversity. Normal scalp showed lower clonality than lesional scalp, especially alopecia totalis/universalis.

The authors sorted CD4+ and CD8+ T cells from PBMCs. In each case, RNA was isolated and then reverse transcribed into cDNA as the sequencing template. Data came from immunoSEQ multiplex PCR; TCRdb stores just in-frame clones and leaves some out. The top ten hold less than 25% of the sample, which has 90,000 to 130,000 clones, roughly 64% seen once. V was clipped by 1 base and J by 7 bases; unmatched bases: 2. The CDR3 runs 15 residues. Per germline, CDR1 SGHAT and CDR2 FQNNGV. V usage is TRBV11-2 and J usage is TRBJ2-1; TRBD2 matches at 12 bases. The clonotype was recovered from a human donor in good health. Sequencing input: CD8+ T cells sorted from blood. The CDR3, as DNA: TGTGCCAGCAGCTTAGTGACTAGCGGGGGAAATGAGCAGTTCTTC. As protein: CASSLVTSGGNEQFF. Full variable domain (remainder filled in from reference TRBV11-2 and TRBJ2-1): EAGVAQSPRYKIIEKRQSVAFWCNPISGHATLYWYQQILGQGPKLLIQFQNNGVVDDSQLPKDRFSAERLKGVDSTLKIQPAKLEDSAVYLCASSLVTSGGNEQFFGPGTRLTVL.